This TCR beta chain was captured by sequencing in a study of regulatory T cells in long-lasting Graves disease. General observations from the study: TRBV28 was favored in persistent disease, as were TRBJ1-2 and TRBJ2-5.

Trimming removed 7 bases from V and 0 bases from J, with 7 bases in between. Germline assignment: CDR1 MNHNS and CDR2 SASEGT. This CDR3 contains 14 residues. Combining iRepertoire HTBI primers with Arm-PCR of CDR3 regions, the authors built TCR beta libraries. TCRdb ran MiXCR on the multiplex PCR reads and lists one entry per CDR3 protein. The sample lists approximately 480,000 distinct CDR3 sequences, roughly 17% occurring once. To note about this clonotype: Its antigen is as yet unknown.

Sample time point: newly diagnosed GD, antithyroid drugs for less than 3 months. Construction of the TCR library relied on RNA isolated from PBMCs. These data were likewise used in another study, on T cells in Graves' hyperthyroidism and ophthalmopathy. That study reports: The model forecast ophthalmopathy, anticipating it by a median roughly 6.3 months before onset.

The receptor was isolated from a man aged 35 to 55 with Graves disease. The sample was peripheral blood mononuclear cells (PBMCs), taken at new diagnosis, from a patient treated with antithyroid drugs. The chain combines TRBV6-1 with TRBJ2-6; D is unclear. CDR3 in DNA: TGTGCCAGCAAATCAGTCTCTGGGGCCAACGTCCTGACTTTC. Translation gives CASKSVSGANVLTF.